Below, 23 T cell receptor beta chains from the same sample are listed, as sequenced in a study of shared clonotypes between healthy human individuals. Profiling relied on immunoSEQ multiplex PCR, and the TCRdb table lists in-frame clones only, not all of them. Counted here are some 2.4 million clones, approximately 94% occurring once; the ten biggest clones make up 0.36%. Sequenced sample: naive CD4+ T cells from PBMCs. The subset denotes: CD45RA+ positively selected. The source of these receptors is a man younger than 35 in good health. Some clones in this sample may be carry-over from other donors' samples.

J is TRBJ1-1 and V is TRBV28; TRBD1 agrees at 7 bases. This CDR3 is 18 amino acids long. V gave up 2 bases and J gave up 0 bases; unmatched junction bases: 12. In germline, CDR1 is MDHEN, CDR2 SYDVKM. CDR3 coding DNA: TGTGCCAGCAGTTTAAATTCCTGGGACAGCTACATGAACACTGAAGCTTTCTTT. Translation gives CASSLNSWDSYMNTEAFF.

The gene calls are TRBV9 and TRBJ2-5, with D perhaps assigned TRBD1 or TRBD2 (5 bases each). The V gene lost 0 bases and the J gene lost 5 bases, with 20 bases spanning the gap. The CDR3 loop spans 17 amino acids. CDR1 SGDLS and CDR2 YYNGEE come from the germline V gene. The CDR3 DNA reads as TGTGCCAGCAGCGTAGCTAACCGGGGACGGACCCAGGAGACCCAGTACTTC. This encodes CASSVANRGRTQETQYF.

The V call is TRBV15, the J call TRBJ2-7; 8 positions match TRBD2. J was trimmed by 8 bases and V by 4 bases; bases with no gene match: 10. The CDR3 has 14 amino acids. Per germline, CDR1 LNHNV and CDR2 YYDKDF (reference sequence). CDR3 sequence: CATSKGASGPQQYF. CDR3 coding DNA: TGTGCCACCAGCAAGGGCGCTAGCGGGCCCCAGCAGTACTTC.

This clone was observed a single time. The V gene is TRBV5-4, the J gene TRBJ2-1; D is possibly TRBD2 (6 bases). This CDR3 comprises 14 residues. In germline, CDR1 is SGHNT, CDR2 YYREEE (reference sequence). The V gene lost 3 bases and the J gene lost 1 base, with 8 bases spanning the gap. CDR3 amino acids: CASSSGESYNEQFF. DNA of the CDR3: TGTGCCAGCAGCTCGGGGGAATCCTACAATGAGCAGTTCTTC.

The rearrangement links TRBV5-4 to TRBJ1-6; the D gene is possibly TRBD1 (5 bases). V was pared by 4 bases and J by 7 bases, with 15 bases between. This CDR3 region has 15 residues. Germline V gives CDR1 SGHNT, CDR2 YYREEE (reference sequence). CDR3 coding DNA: TGTGCCAGCAGCCTTACCGGGACCTTAAATTCACCCCTCCACTTT. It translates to CASSLTGTLNSPLHF.

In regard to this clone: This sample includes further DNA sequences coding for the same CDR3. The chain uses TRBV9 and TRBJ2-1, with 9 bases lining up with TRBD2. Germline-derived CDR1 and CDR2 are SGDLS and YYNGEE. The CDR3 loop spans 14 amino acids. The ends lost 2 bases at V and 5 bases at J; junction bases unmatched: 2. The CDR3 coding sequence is TGTGCCAGCAGCGTTAGCGGGAGTAACAATGAGCAGTTCTTC. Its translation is CASSVSGSNNEQFF. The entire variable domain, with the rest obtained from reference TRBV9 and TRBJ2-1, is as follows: DSGVTQTPKHLITATGQRVTLRCSPRSGDLSVYWYQQSLDQGLQFLIQYYNGEERAKGNILERFSAQQFPDLHSELNLSSLELGDSALYFCASSVSGSNNEQFFGPGTRLTVL.

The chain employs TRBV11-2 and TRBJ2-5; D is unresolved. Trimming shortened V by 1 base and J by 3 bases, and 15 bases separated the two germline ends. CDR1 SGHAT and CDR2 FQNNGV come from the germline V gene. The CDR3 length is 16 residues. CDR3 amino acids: CASSLATLATKETQYF. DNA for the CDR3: TGTGCCAGCAGCTTAGCGACCTTAGCCACCAAAGAGACCCAGTACTTC.

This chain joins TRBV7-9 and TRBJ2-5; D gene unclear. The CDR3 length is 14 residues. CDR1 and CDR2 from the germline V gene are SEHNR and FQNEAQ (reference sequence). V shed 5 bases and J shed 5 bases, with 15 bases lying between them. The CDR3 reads CASSKTVGPETQYF. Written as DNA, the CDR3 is TGTGCCAGCAGCAAGACCGTCGGGCCGGAGACCCAGTACTTC.

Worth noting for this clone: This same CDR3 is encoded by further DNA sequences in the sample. CDR3 bases: TGTGCCAGTAGCACAGGGGGGGGAACAGATACGCAGTATTTT. Translated: CASSTGGGTDTQYF. The chain links TRBV19 to TRBJ2-3; TRBD1 is a possible D gene (8 bases). Germline-derived CDR1 and CDR2 are LNHDA and SQIVND (reference sequence). The V and J ends lost 6 bases and 3 bases respectively, with 13 bases between them. The CDR3 extends over 14 amino acids.

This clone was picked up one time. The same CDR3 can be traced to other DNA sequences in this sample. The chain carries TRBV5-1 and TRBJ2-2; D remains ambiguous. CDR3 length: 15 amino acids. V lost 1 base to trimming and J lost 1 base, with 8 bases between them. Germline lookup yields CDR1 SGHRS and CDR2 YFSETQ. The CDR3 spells CASSLSSQNTGELFF. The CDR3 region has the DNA TGCGCCAGCAGCTTGTCTTCGCAGAACACCGGGGAGCTGTTTTTT.

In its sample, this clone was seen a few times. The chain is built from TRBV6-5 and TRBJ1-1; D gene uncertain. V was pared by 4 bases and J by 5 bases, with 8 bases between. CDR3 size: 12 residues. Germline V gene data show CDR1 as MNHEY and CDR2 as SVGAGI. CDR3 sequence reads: CASSSRPTEAFF. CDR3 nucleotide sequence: TGTGCCAGCAGTTCCCGCCCGACTGAAGCTTTCTTT.

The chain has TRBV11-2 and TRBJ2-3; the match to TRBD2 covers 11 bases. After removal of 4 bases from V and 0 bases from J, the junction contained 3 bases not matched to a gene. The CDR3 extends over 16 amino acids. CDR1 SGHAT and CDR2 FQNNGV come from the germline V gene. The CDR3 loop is CASSSRLAGSTDTQYF. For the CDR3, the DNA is TGTGCCAGCAGCTCTCGACTAGCGGGAAGCACAGATACGCAGTATTTT.

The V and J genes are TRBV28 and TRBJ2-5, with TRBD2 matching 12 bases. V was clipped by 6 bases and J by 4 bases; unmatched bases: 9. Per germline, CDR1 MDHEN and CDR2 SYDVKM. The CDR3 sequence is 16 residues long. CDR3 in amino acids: CASRLGLAGGLETQYF. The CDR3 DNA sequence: TGTGCCAGCAGACTGGGGCTAGCGGGAGGGCTAGAGACCCAGTACTTC.

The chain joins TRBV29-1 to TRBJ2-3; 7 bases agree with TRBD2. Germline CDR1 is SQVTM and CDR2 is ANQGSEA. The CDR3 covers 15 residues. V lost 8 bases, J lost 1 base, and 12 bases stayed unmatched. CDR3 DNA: TGCAGCACAAAGACTAGCCCTATCGGCACAGATACGCAGTATTTT. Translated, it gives CSTKTSPIGTDTQYF.

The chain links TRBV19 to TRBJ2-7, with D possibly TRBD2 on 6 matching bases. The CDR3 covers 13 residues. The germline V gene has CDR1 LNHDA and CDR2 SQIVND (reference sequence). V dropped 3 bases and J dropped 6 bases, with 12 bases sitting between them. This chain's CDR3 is CASSIGGTLEQYF. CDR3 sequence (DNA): TGTGCCAGTAGTATTGGCGGGACCCTCGAGCAGTACTTC.

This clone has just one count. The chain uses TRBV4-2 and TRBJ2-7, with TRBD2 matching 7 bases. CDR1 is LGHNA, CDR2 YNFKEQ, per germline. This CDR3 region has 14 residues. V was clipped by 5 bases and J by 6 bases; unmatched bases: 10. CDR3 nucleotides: TGTGCCAGCAGCTCCCGGACTAGAGCTCTCGAGCAGTACTTC. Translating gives CASSSRTRALEQYF.

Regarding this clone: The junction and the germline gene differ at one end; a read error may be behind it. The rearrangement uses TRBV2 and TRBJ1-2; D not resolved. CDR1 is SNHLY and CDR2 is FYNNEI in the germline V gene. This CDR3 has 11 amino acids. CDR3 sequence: CASRANFGYTF. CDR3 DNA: TGTGCCAGCAGAGCTAACTTTGGCTACACCTTC.

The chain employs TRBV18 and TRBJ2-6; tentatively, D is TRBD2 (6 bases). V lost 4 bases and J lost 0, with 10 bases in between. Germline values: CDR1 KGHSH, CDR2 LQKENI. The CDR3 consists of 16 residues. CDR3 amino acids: CASSLAGGSGANVLTF. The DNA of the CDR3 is TGTGCCAGCTCACTTGCCGGGGGCTCTGGGGCCAACGTCCTGACTTTC. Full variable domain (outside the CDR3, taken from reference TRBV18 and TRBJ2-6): NAGVMQNPRHLVRRRGQEARLRCSPMKGHSHVYWYRQLPEEGLKFMVYLQKENIIDESGMPKERFSAEFPKEGPSILRIQQVVRGDSAAYFCASSLAGGSGANVLTFGAGSRLTVL.

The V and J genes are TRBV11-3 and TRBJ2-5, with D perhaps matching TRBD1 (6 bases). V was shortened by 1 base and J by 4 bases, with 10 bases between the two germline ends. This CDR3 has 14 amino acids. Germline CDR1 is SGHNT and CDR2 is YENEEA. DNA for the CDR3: TGTGCCAGCAGCTTAGGCGCCAGGGGAGAGACCCAGTACTTC. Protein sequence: CASSLGARGETQYF.

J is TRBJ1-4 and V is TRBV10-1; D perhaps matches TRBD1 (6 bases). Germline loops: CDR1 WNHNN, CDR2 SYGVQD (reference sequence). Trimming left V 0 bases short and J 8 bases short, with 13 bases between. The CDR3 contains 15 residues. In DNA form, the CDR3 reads TGCGCCAGCAGTGAGTCGAGCAGGGGAGGCGAAAAACTGTTTTTT. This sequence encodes CASSESSRGGEKLFF.

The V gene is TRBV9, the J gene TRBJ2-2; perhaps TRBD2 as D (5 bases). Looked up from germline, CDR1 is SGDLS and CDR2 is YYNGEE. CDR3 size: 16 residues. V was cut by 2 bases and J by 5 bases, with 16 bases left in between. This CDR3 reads CASSVPRDSGTGELFF. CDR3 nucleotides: TGTGCCAGCAGCGTGCCTCGGGATTCGGGGACCGGGGAGCTGTTTTTT.

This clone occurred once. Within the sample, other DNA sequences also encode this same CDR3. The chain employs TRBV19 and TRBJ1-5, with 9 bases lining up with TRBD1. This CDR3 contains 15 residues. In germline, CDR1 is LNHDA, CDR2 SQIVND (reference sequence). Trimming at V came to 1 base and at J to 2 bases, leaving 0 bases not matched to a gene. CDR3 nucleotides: TGTGCCAGTAGTATAGGGACAGGGGGCAATCAGCCCCAGCATTTT. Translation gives CASSIGTGGNQPQHF.

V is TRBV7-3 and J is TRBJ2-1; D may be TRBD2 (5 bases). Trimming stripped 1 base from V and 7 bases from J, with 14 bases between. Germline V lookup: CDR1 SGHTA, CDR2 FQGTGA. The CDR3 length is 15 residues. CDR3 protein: CASSLNGNSVNEQFF. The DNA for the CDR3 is TGTGCCAGCAGCTTAAACGGGAATAGTGTTAATGAGCAGTTCTTC.